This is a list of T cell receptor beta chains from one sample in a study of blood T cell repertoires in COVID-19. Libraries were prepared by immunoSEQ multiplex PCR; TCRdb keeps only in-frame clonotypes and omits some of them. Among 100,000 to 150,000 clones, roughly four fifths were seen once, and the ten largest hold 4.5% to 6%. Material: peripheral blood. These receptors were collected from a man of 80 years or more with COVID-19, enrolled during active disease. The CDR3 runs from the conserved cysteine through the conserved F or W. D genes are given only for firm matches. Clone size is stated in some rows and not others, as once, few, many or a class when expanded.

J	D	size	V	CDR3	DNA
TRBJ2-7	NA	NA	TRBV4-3	CASSPSTNNYEQYF	TGCGCCAGCAGCCCCTCCACCAACAACTACGAGCAGTACTTC
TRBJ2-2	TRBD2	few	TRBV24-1	CATSDLGYGRGNTGELFF	TGTGCCACCAGTGATTTGGGTTACGGGAGGGGGAACACCGGGGAGCTGTTTTTT
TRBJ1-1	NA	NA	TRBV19	CASSIVSGIPEAFF	TGTGCCAGTAGTATAGTATCAGGGATCCCTGAAGCTTTCTTT
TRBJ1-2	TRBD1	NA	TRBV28	CASSFRTGMGDYGYTF	TGTGCCAGCAGTTTCCGGACAGGGATGGGGGACTATGGCTACACCTTC
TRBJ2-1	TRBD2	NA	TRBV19	CASRTSGSFDEQFF	TGTGCCAGTAGGACTAGCGGGAGTTTCGATGAGCAGTTCTTC
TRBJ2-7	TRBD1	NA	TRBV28	CASRQGHREQYF	TGTGCCAGCCGACAGGGGCATCGCGAGCAGTACTTC
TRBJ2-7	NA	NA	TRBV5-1	CASSFIVGAYEQYF	TGCGCCAGCAGCTTTATAGTGGGAGCGTACGAGCAGTACTTC
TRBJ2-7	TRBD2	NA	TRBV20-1	CSASRGGPYEQYF	TGCAGTGCTAGTCGGGGAGGGCCCTACGAGCAGTACTTC
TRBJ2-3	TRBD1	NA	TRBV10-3	CATSTGEYTDTQYF	TGTGCCACATCGACAGGGGAGTACACAGATACGCAGTATTTT
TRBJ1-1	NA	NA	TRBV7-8	CASSRTVNTEAFF	TGTGCCAGCAGTCGGACTGTGAACACTGAAGCTTTCTTT
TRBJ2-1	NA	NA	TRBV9	CASSARGGGYEQFF	TGTGCCAGCAGCGCTAGGGGGGGAGGCTATGAGCAGTTCTTC
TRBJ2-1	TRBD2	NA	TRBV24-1	CATQNSGGSWRNEQFF	TGTGCCACCCAAAATAGCGGGGGTTCTTGGCGCAATGAGCAGTTCTTC
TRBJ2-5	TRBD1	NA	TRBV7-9	CASSRTGDGETQYF	TGTGCCAGCAGCCGGACAGGGGACGGGGAGACCCAGTACTTC
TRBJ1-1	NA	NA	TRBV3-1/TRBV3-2	CASSQAEGDEAFF	TGTGCCAGCAGCCAAGCCGAGGGGGACGAAGCTTTCTTT
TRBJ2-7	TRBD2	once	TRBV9	CASTPGSGGGEQYF	TGTGCCAGCACCCCTGGCAGCGGGGGCGGGGAGCAGTACTTC
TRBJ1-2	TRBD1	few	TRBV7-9	CAINEMGQGDGYTF	TGTGCCATCAACGAGATGGGACAGGGTGACGGCTACACCTTC
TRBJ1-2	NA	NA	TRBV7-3	CASSPNGGDGYTF	TGTGCCAGCAGCCCCAATGGTGGAGATGGCTACACCTTC
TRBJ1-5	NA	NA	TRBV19	CASSIVIGNQPQHF	TGTGCCAGTAGTATAGTTATTGGCAATCAGCCCCAGCATTTT
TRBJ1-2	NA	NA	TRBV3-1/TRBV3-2	CASSRRGGQRQDYGYTF	TGTGCCAGCAGCCGCCGAGGCGGGCAGAGGCAGGACTATGGCTACACCTTC
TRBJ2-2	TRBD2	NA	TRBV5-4	CASSLAGGLNTGELFF	TGTGCCAGCAGCTTGGCGGGAGGGCTGAACACCGGGGAGCTGTTTTTT
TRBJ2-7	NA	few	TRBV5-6	CASSFSPDSPGYF	TGTGCCAGCAGCTTCAGTCCGGACAGTCCGGGATACTTC
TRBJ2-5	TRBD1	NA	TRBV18	CASSRGQGGEETQYF	TGTGCCAGCTCACGAGGACAGGGTGGGGAGGAGACCCAGTACTTC
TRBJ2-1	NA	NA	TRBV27	CASRIGGSAYLSNEQFF	TGTGCCAGCCGGATCGGGGGTTCGGCCTATTTATCCAATGAGCAGTTCTTC
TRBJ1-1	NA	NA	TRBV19	CASSPRQTEAFF	TGTGCCAGTAGCCCCAGGCAAACTGAAGCTTTCTTT